Below are 22 T cell receptor beta chains sequenced from a single sample in a study of T cell responses to AZD1222 COVID-19 vaccine. Clones were sequenced by immunoSEQ multiplex PCR, and TCRdb holds only the in-frame ones, with some missing. The sample yields approximately 150,000 clones, 75% to 90% seen once. The sequencing used peripheral blood, collected on day 0 of AZD1222 vaccination. The receptors derive from an adult in good health.

CDR3 sequence: CARSKVGAASTDTQYF. The CDR3 DNA reads TGTGCCAGAAGCAAAGTTGGGGCGGCAAGCACAGATACGCAGTATTTT. The chain combines TRBV5-3 with TRBJ2-3, with D perhaps matching TRBD1 (5 bases). TRBV5-3 is designated an ORF whose function remains uncertain. This CDR3 spans 16 amino acids. V was clipped by 4 bases and J by 0 bases, with 15 bases between them.

This clone has a single count. The chain has TRBV7-2 and TRBJ1-4; TRBD1 is a possible D gene (5 bases). The V gene's germline CDR1 is SGHTA and CDR2 FQGNSA. Trimming stripped 5 bases from V and 0 bases from J, with 10 bases between. The CDR3 has 15 amino acids. DNA of the CDR3: TGTGCCAGCAGCCTTTCACAGGCAACTAATGAAAAACTGTTTTTT. Protein product: CASSLSQATNEKLFF.

V usage is TRBV28 and J usage is TRBJ2-6; D is perhaps TRBD1 (5 bases). The CDR3 length is 15 residues. The ends were cut back, 1 base at V and 1 base at J, with 5 bases in the middle. From germline, CDR1 is MDHEN and CDR2 SYDVKM. For the CDR3, the DNA is TGTGCCAGCAGTTTATCAGGGTCTGGGGCCAACGTCCTGACTTTC. Protein product: CASSLSGSGANVLTF. The complete variable domain, with remaining parts taken from reference TRBV28 and TRBJ2-6, reads DVKVTQSSRYLVKRTGEKVFLECVQDMDHENMFWYRQDPGLGLRLIYFSYDVKMKEKGDIPEGYSVSREKKERFSLILESASTNQTSMYLCASSLSGSGANVLTFGAGSRLTVL.

A few counts support this clone. The chain employs TRBV4-1 and TRBJ1-2, with D perhaps TRBD1 (6 bases). CDR3 length: 15 residues. Trimming took off 1 base at V and 5 bases at J, with 14 bases between the two ends. Looked up from germline, CDR1 is MGHRA and CDR2 is YSYEKL. DNA for the CDR3: TGCGCCAGCAGCCAAGTGGGACAACGGGAATATGGCTACACCTTC. Its protein is CASSQVGQREYGYTF.

V gene TRBV6-5 combines with J gene TRBJ1-1; D not certain. Trimming left V 3 bases short and J 0 bases short, with 5 bases between. Germline V lookup: CDR1 MNHEY, CDR2 SVGAGI. This CDR3 comprises 13 residues. CDR3 bases: TGTGCCAGCAGTTATATCGTGAACACTGAAGCTTTCTTT. Residues: CASSYIVNTEAFF.

The rearrangement uses TRBV20-1 and TRBJ1-2, with D hard to call. Trimming stripped 6 bases from V and 8 bases from J, with 13 bases between. The germline CDR1 and CDR2 sequences are DFQATT and SNEGSKA (reference sequence). The CDR3 contains 11 residues. CDR3 in amino acids: CSAKGSIGYTF. In nucleotides, the CDR3 is TGCAGTGCCAAAGGTTCCATCGGCTACACCTTC.

The chain recombines TRBV2 with TRBJ2-1; perhaps D is TRBD1 or TRBD2 (5 bases each). From germline, CDR1 is SNHLY and CDR2 FYNNEI. Trimming took off 7 bases at V and 10 bases at J, with 17 bases between the two ends. The CDR3 contains 13 residues. The CDR3 nucleotides read TGTGCCAGCACCCGCCAGGGACGAAACGAGCAGTTCTTC. Residues: CASTRQGRNEQFF.

The chain combines TRBV18 with TRBJ1-6, with 10 bases matching TRBD1. The CDR3 loop spans 17 amino acids. CDR1 and CDR2 from the germline V gene are KGHSH and LQKENI. The ends lost 1 base at V and 4 bases at J; junction bases unmatched: 4. As DNA, the CDR3 is TGTGCCAGCTCACCACAAGGGACAGGGGTTTATAATTCACCCCTCCACTTT. Translating it yields CASSPQGTGVYNSPLHF.

The rearrangement joins TRBV5-5 to TRBJ1-5; the match to TRBD1 covers 9 bases. The V gene's germline CDR1 is SGHKS and CDR2 YYEKEE (reference sequence). The CDR3 is 15 residues long. The trim removed 6 bases at V and 4 bases at J, leaving 8 bases unmatched. The CDR3 DNA reads TGTGCCAGCAACCCGGGACAGGGCTTTAATCAGCCCCAGCATTTT. Its translation: CASNPGQGFNQPQHF.

This chain uses TRBV19 with TRBJ2-6; no reliable D call. The CDR3 length is 13 residues. In germline, CDR1 is LNHDA, CDR2 SQIVND (reference sequence). Trimming removed 5 bases at V and 4 bases at J, with 6 bases between. CDR3 region: CASSGTGANVLTF. In nucleotides, the CDR3 is TGTGCCAGTAGTGGCACGGGGGCCAACGTCCTGACTTTC.

The rearrangement joins TRBV15 to TRBJ2-7, with D perhaps given as TRBD1 or TRBD2 (5 bases each). This CDR3 is built from 15 residues. The germline CDR1 and CDR2 sequences are LNHNV and YYDKDF (reference sequence). V was clipped by 5 bases and J by 1 base, with 15 bases between them. CDR3 bases: TGTGCCACCAGCGGGGGTTTGCAGGGATCCTACGAGCAGTACTTC. It specifies CATSGGLQGSYEQYF.

The rearrangement links TRBV19 to TRBJ2-3, with unresolved D. The CDR3 is made up of 16 amino acids. CDR1 and CDR2 from the germline V gene are LNHDA and SQIVND (reference sequence). The V gene lost 4 bases and the J gene lost 0 bases, with 14 bases spanning the gap. The CDR3 sequence is CASSREGSASTDTQYF. The CDR3 DNA sequence: TGTGCCAGTAGTAGGGAAGGGTCCGCTAGCACAGATACGCAGTATTTT.

The chain is built from TRBV4-2 and TRBJ1-5; maybe TRBD1 (5 bases). Germline-derived CDR1 and CDR2 are LGHNA and YNFKEQ. Trimming removed 0 bases at V and 4 bases at J, with 7 bases between. The CDR3 loop spans 14 amino acids. CDR3 sequence: CASSQDEGNQPQHF. In DNA, the CDR3 is TGTGCCAGCAGCCAAGATGAGGGGAATCAGCCCCAGCATTTT.

The chain is built from TRBV5-5 and TRBJ1-1; D is undetermined. Germline V gene lookup returns CDR1 SGHKS and CDR2 YYEKEE (reference sequence). The length of the CDR3 is 15 residues. Trimming shortened V by 0 bases and J by 9 bases, and 18 bases separated the two germline ends. The DNA of the CDR3 is TGTGCCAGCAGCTTGGCCGCGGTTAGTGGTGCACAAGCTTTCTTT. It codes for CASSLAAVSGAQAFF.

This clone was recorded only once. V is TRBV6-5 and J is TRBJ1-1; D uncertain. The length of the CDR3 is 15 residues. CDR1 is MNHEY and CDR2 is SVGAGI in the germline V gene. V dropped 0 bases and J dropped 3 bases, with 11 bases sitting between them. In DNA form, the CDR3 reads TGTGCCAGCAGTTACTCGAATGGGGAGTACACTGAAGCTTTCTTT. Translated: CASSYSNGEYTEAFF.

This rearrangement joins TRBV7-2 to TRBJ1-1, with 8 bases lining up with TRBD1. The CDR3 is 13 amino acids. The junction had 11 bases not matched to a gene; V was cut back by 4 bases and J by 13 bases. Germline CDR1 reads SGHTA; CDR2 reads FQGNSA. The chain's CDR3 is CASSSRGQAGGFF. CDR3 coding DNA: TGTGCCAGCAGCTCCCGGGGACAGGCTGGGGGTTTCTTT.

This clone appeared once. The CDR3 loop reads CASSPRGSSYNEQFF. CDR3 nucleotides: TGCGCCAGCAGTCCGAGGGGTTCCTCCTACAATGAGCAGTTCTTC. The V call is TRBV23-1, the J call TRBJ2-1; tentatively, D is TRBD1 or TRBD2 (5 bases each). TRBV23-1 is treated as an ORF (open reading frame) with a function not yet certain. V lost 4 bases, J lost 0 bases, and 10 bases lay in between. This CDR3 region has 15 residues.

The CDR3 DNA sequence: TGCGCCAGCAGCTTGGCCAGTCCATACACCGGGGAGCTGTTTTTT. Its translation is CASSLASPYTGELFF. The genes are TRBV5-1 and TRBJ2-2; D unresolved. Germline V gives CDR1 SGHRS, CDR2 YFSETQ. The CDR3 loop spans 15 amino acids. The ends were cut back, 0 bases at V and 3 bases at J, with 9 bases in the middle.

This chain uses TRBV5-1 with TRBJ2-3; weak D call: TRBD1 (6 bases). CDR3 length equals 14 residues. Between the trimmed V and J ends, which lost 4 bases and 0 bases, there was a span of 9 bases. Looked up from germline, CDR1 is SGHRS and CDR2 is YFSETQ. Here the CDR3 DNA reads TGCGCCAGCAGCATCGGACAGAGCACAGATACGCAGTATTTT. Protein sequence: CASSIGQSTDTQYF.

The chain employs TRBV30 and TRBJ1-2, with 11 bases identical to TRBD1. The CDR3 consists of 15 residues. V trimming: 4 bases; J trimming: 6 bases; junction bases outside the gene matches: 10. Per germline, CDR1 GTSNPN and CDR2 SVGIG (reference sequence). For the CDR3, the DNA is TGTGCCTGGACCTCGCTCGGGACAGGGGGGAATGGCTACACCTTC. This encodes CAWTSLGTGGNGYTF. Based on the CDR3 plus reference TRBV30 and TRBJ1-2, the full variable domain is SQTIHQWPATLVQPVGSPLSLECTVEGTSNPNLYWYRQAAGRGLQLLFYSVGIGQISSEVPQNLSASRPQDRQFILSSKKLLLSDSGFYLCAWTSLGTGGNGYTFGSGTRLTVV.

The sample holds one count of this clone. The chain carries TRBV30 and TRBJ2-1; no reliable D call. Trimming pared 1 base from V and 9 bases from J, leaving 13 bases between. The CDR3 spans 13 residues. Germline values: CDR1 GTSNPN, CDR2 SVGIG (reference sequence). The CDR3 nucleotides are TGTGCCTGGAGTGGAATGGCCCCCGGTGAGCAGTTCTTC. Protein: CAWSGMAPGEQFF.

This sequence joins TRBV29-1 and TRBJ2-3; D possibly corresponds to TRBD1 (7 bases). Germline CDR1 and CDR2: SQVTM and ANQGSEA. The CDR3 is 15 residues long. V was trimmed by 5 bases and J by 4 bases, leaving 19 bases between them. The CDR3 region is CSVFRRGRLADTQYF. In nucleotides, the CDR3 is TGCAGCGTTTTTCGGAGGGGGCGGCTGGCAGATACGCAGTATTTT.